What follows is one T cell receptor (beta chain) and its context. Time point reported: patch test 1, 2 weeks after DPC sensitization. As to treatment: therapeutic diphenylcyclopropenone sensitization with weekly scalp DPC. From the RACE reads, TCRdb called clonotypes with MiXCR, one entry per CDR3 protein. The data show 340,000 or so distinct CDR3 sequences, approximately 6.3% seen once. This sample stems from a study of human T cells and chemical hapten exposure. Trimming removed 5 bases from V and 7 bases from J, with 9 bases in between. Germline-derived CDR1 and CDR2 are MNHEY and SVGEGT. This CDR3 has 13 amino acids.

The starting material was whole blood, obtained in connection with sensitization to the hapten diphenylcyclopropenone (DPC). The TCR originated in a woman under 30 with alopecia areata. Some clones in this sample may be carry-over from other donors' samples. The V gene is TRBV6-2 or TRBV6-3, the J gene TRBJ1-6, with unresolved D. The CDR3 region is CASSNVQNSPLHF. The DNA of the CDR3 is TGTGCCAGCAGTAACGTACAGAATTCACCCCTCCACTTT.